The 31 T cell receptor beta chains presented below share a single source sample, sequenced in a study of T-cell reconstitution after alpha-beta-depleted transplantation in children. Using unique molecular identifiers, the investigators prepared the TCRbeta library. TCRdb re-derived calls from the PCR reads in MiXCR, one entry per CDR3 protein. The sample lists some 280,000 distinct CDR3 sequences; nearly 10% were seen once. The material was PBMCs from the stem cell graft donor, obtained from the stem cell graft. These receptor sequences come from a human donor who donated a stem cell graft to a child with SCID.

This clonotype was observed a few times. V gene TRBV20-1 combines with J gene TRBJ1-1, with 7 bases that match TRBD1. This CDR3 has 12 amino acids. The germline CDR1 and CDR2 sequences are DFQATT and SNEGSKA (reference sequence). As DNA, the CDR3 is TGCAGCCCAAGAGATACCAGGGGGGAAGCTTTCTTT. Encoded protein: CSPRDTRGEAFF.

V is TRBV27 and J is TRBJ2-7; TRBD2 matches at 7 bases. There are 16 residues in the CDR3. V shed 5 bases and J 2 bases; nucleotides not matched to a gene: 12. Germline lookup yields CDR1 MNHEY and CDR2 SMNVEV (reference sequence). The CDR3 loop reads CASSPRRGVGPYEQYF. CDR3 sequence (DNA): TGTGCCAGCAGTCCCCGTCGGGGGGTAGGACCCTACGAGCAGTACTTC.

This clonotype was observed many times. The V gene is TRBV5-1, the J gene TRBJ2-4, with 8 bases fitting TRBD1. V shed 4 bases, J shed 0 bases, and the junction held 6 bases outside the gene matches. This CDR3 is built from 16 residues. Germline assignment: CDR1 SGHRS and CDR2 YFSETQ. CDR3 DNA: TGCGCCAGCAGCAACACAGGGGGAATAGCCAAAAACATTCAGTACTTC. Protein product: CASSNTGGIAKNIQYF. Based on the CDR3 plus reference TRBV5-1 and TRBJ2-4, the full variable domain is KAGVTQTPRYLIKTRGQQVTLSCSPISGHRSVSWYQQTPGQGLQFLFEYFSETQRNKGNFPGRFSGRQFSNSRSEMNVSTLELGDSALYLCASSNTGGIAKNIQYFGAGTRLSVL.

This clonotype was recorded at least ten times. The rearrangement links TRBV28 to TRBJ2-5, with TRBD1 matching 8 bases. Germline CDR1 and CDR2: MDHEN and SYDVKM. The CDR3 loop spans 15 amino acids. The V gene end was trimmed by 3 bases and the J gene end by 5 bases; junction bases not matched to a gene: 8. CDR3 DNA sequence: TGTGCCAGCAGTTTGTCCGGACAGGGAGAGGAGACCCAGTACTTC. This codes for CASSLSGQGEETQYF.

This clonotype was seen a handful of times. The chain joins TRBV20-1 to TRBJ2-3; no reliable D call. The CDR3 has 13 residues. Germline lookup yields CDR1 DFQATT and CDR2 SNEGSKA (reference sequence). Trimming cost V 3 bases and J 3 bases, with 10 bases left between them. CDR3 nucleotide sequence: TGCAGTGCTAGTCTCGACGGTACAGATACGCAGTATTTT. As protein: CSASLDGTDTQYF.

The chain joins TRBV7-2 to TRBJ2-7; 11 bases are shared with TRBD2. Germline V CDR1 and CDR2: SGHTA, FQGNSA. Trimming at V came to 5 bases and at J to 1 base, leaving 4 bases not matched to a gene. CDR3 size: 15 residues. CDR3 sequence (DNA): TGTGCCAGCAGCGAAGCTAGCGGGGGGTCCTACGAGCAGTACTTC. Its protein is CASSEASGGSYEQYF.

This clonotype was counted ten times or more. The gene calls are TRBV5-1 and TRBJ1-1; the match to TRBD1 covers 9 bases. Losses at the gene ends were 0 bases for V and 0 bases for J; bases not matched to a gene: 3. There are 16 residues in the CDR3. Germline V CDR1 and CDR2: SGHRS, YFSETQ. CDR3 residues: CASSLAGDRVNTEAFF. The CDR3 DNA reads TGCGCCAGCAGCTTGGCGGGGGACAGGGTGAACACTGAAGCTTTCTTT.

The chain uses TRBV7-8 and TRBJ2-7; D is possibly TRBD2 (5 bases). V lost 4 bases and J lost 4, with 17 bases in between. CDR3 length equals 15 residues. Germline V gives CDR1 SGHVS, CDR2 FQNEAQ. DNA of the CDR3: TGTGCCAGCAGCTCTTCAGGAGACTACCTTTACGAGCAGTACTTC. Its protein is CASSSSGDYLYEQYF.

The chain uses TRBV3-1 and TRBJ1-4; TRBD1 agrees at 9 bases. CDR3 size: 14 residues. CDR1 and CDR2 (germline): LGHDT, YNNKEL (reference sequence). V trimming: 6 bases; J trimming: 7 bases; junction bases outside the gene matches: 6. DNA of the CDR3: TGTGCCAGCAGGCACAGGGGGCTCAGTGAAAAACTGTTTTTT. Protein: CASRHRGLSEKLFF.

This clonotype was seen at least ten times. The chain recombines TRBV20-1 with TRBJ2-3; perhaps D is TRBD1 or TRBD2 (6 bases each). CDR3 length: 14 residues. Germline V CDR1 and CDR2: DFQATT, SNEGSKA (reference sequence). Trimming took 3 bases from V and 1 from J, leaving 11 bases between them. The CDR3 here is CSASVGGGTDTQYF. CDR3 sequence (DNA): TGCAGTGCTAGTGTGGGGGGCGGCACAGATACGCAGTATTTT.

The chain couples TRBV4-1 to TRBJ2-7; D not resolved. Germline CDR1 MGHRA, CDR2 YSYEKL. The V end was cut by 3 bases, the J end by 0 bases, with 15 bases between. This CDR3 is 16 amino acids long. CDR3 coding DNA: TGCGCCAGCAGCCAGGGGTCGAAATTGAGCTCCTACGAGCAGTACTTC. This encodes CASSQGSKLSSYEQYF.

This clonotype was counted ten times or more. Written as DNA, the CDR3 is TGTGCCAGCAGGGGATCTGGGGCCAACGTCCTGACTTTC. Residues: CASRGSGANVLTF. J is TRBJ2-6 and V is TRBV6-1; D is unclear. The germline V gene encodes CDR1 MNHNS and CDR2 SASEGT. This CDR3 contains 13 residues. V was cut by 6 bases and J by 1 base, with 4 bases left in between.

The V gene is TRBV6-5, the J gene TRBJ1-4; no reliable D call. The CDR3 loop spans 15 amino acids. The V end was cut by 0 bases, the J end by 3 bases, with 8 bases between. The germline V gene has CDR1 MNHEY and CDR2 SVGAGI. Here the CDR3 DNA reads TGTGCCAGCAGTTACTCTCGACCTCCTAATGAAAAACTGTTTTTT. Protein product: CASSYSRPPNEKLFF.

This clonotype occurred a few times. V and J are TRBV20-1 and TRBJ2-1; 8 bases are a match to TRBD2. V shed 3 bases, J shed 6 bases, and the junction held 10 bases outside the gene matches. This CDR3 is built from 15 residues. The germline CDR1 and CDR2 sequences are DFQATT and SNEGSKA (reference sequence). Here the CDR3 reads CSASSSGGSGNEQFF. Here the CDR3 DNA reads TGCAGTGCTAGCAGCAGCGGGGGCTCGGGCAATGAGCAGTTCTTC.

The V and J genes are TRBV12-3 or TRBV12-4 and TRBJ2-1; possibly TRBD1 or TRBD2 for D (5 bases each). This CDR3 region has 12 residues. V lost 7 bases to trimming and J lost 10 bases, with 14 bases between them. CDR3 bases: TGTGCCAGCACCACGCCGTGGGGGGAGCAGTTCTTC. Amino acids: CASTTPWGEQFF.

The chain combines TRBV10-3 with TRBJ1-1; no clear D gene. The CDR3 length is 14 residues. Trimming took off 6 bases at V and 6 bases at J, with 17 bases between the two ends. The germline gives CDR1 ENHRY, CDR2 SYGVKD. CDR3 amino acids: CAISPGLLCAEAFF. Here the CDR3 DNA reads TGTGCCATCAGCCCCGGGCTCCTCTGCGCTGAAGCTTTCTTT.

The sample holds a few counts of this clonotype. The chain links TRBV12-3 or TRBV12-4 to TRBJ2-1, with D hard to call. The CDR3 is made up of 16 amino acids. The V end was cut by 3 bases, the J end by 0 bases, with 12 bases between. CDR3 sequence: CASSFRAHSSYNEQFF. The CDR3 coding sequence is TGTGCCAGCAGTTTTAGGGCCCATAGCTCCTACAATGAGCAGTTCTTC.

V is TRBV2 and J is TRBJ2-3; D unresolved. Germline V gene lookup returns CDR1 SNHLY and CDR2 FYNNEI. The CDR3 contains 15 residues. Trimming stripped 5 bases from V and 0 bases from J, with 12 bases between. CDR3 sequence: CASSPPVMSTDTQYF. The CDR3 DNA sequence: TGTGCCAGCAGTCCGCCAGTTATGAGCACAGATACGCAGTATTTT.

The chain recombines TRBV20-1 with TRBJ1-2, with D uncertain. With 1 base removed from V and 2 bases from J, the gap between germline ends came to 14 bases. Germline V gene lookup returns CDR1 DFQATT and CDR2 SNEGSKA (reference sequence). The CDR3 spans 15 residues. CDR3 bases: TGCAGTGCTAGAGTGTACCCGGGCTCGAACTATGGCTACACCTTC. Its protein product is CSARVYPGSNYGYTF.

This clonotype was seen at least ten times. The chain links TRBV25-1 to TRBJ2-7; D gene uncertain. The germline V and J ends were trimmed by 1 base and 7 bases, with 8 bases remaining between them. The germline V gene has CDR1 MGHDK and CDR2 SYGVNS. The CDR3 is 12 residues long. CDR3 loop: CASSESNREQYF. The CDR3 DNA reads TGTGCCAGCAGTGAATCTAACCGGGAGCAGTACTTC.

This clonotype was observed a few times. This chain joins TRBV5-6 and TRBJ2-3; 9 bases agree with TRBD1. V trimming: 4 bases; J trimming: 4 bases; junction bases outside the gene matches: 7. The germline V gene encodes CDR1 SGHDT and CDR2 YYEEEE. The CDR3 runs 15 residues. CDR3 bases: TGTGCCAGCAGCCCGGGACAGGGTAGCGCAGATACGCAGTATTTT. It specifies CASSPGQGSADTQYF.

This clonotype showed up just a few times. The chain uses TRBV6-1 and TRBJ1-1, with D tentatively TRBD1 (5 bases). This CDR3 comprises 14 residues. The V end was cut by 1 base, the J end by 1 base, with 7 bases between. Looked up from germline, CDR1 is MNHNS and CDR2 is SASEGT. The CDR3 DNA reads TGTGCCAGCAGTGAAGGACAGCCGAACACTGAAGCTTTCTTT. It is translated as CASSEGQPNTEAFF.

This clonotype was seen ten or more times. The J gene is TRBJ1-2, the V gene TRBV5-8; D gene ambiguous. V lost 0 bases and J lost 4, with 4 bases in between. CDR1 SGHTS and CDR2 YDEGEE come from the germline V gene. There are 12 residues in the CDR3. CDR3 sequence: CASSLDGYGYTF. The DNA for the CDR3 is TGTGCCAGCAGCTTGGACGGCTATGGCTACACCTTC. The full variable domain, rest sourced from reference TRBV5-8 and TRBJ1-2, is EAGVTQSPTHLIKTRGQQATLRCSPISGHTSVYWYQQALGLGLQFLLWYDEGEERNRGNFPPRFSGRQFPNYSSELNVNALELEDSALYLCASSLDGYGYTFGSGTRLTVV.

The genes are TRBV24-1 and TRBJ1-1; D gene unclear. The CDR3 has 15 amino acids. Germline lookup yields CDR1 KGHDR and CDR2 SFDVKD. V lost 9 bases, J lost 2 bases, and 18 bases lay in between. DNA of the CDR3: TGTGCCACCGGACTACTAGGACGAATCAACACTGAAGCTTTCTTT. It yields the protein CATGLLGRINTEAFF.

The genes are TRBV5-1 and TRBJ2-3, with D tentatively TRBD2 (6 bases). Germline CDR1 and CDR2: SGHRS and YFSETQ. V was cut by 7 bases and J by 0 bases, with 18 bases left in between. The CDR3 totals 16 residues. CDR3 loop: CASRDEAGPSTDTQYF. For the CDR3, the DNA is TGCGCCAGCCGCGATGAGGCGGGGCCTAGCACAGATACGCAGTATTTT.

This clonotype was recorded a few times. V and J are TRBV20-1 and TRBJ2-5, with TRBD1 as a possible D gene (6 bases). CDR3 length: 14 residues. The germline gives CDR1 DFQATT, CDR2 SNEGSKA (reference sequence). Trimming took 5 bases from V and 4 from J, leaving 17 bases between them. DNA of the CDR3: TGCAGTGCTCTCCCGGGACAAGGGCCAGAGACCCAGTACTTC. As protein: CSALPGQGPETQYF.

The CDR3 DNA sequence: TGCAGAGTAACAGGGCCCGGGCAAGAGACCCAGTACTTC. Amino acids: CRVTGPGQETQYF. This chain uses TRBV20-1 with TRBJ2-5; D may be TRBD1 (6 bases). The CDR3 consists of 13 residues. The germline CDR1 and CDR2 sequences are DFQATT and SNEGSKA (reference sequence).

The rearrangement joins TRBV15 to TRBJ2-7; D may be TRBD1 (6 bases). Trimming removed 3 bases at V and 0 bases at J, with 12 bases between. Germline V CDR1 and CDR2: LNHNV, YYDKDF (reference sequence). The CDR3 loop spans 15 amino acids. CDR3 DNA: TGTGCCACCAGCAGCCGAGGGGGTATCTCCTACGAGCAGTACTTC. Its protein product is CATSSRGGISYEQYF. The full variable domain, its missing parts supplied by reference TRBV15 and TRBJ2-7, is DAMVIQNPRYQVTQFGKPVTLSCSQTLNHNVMYWYQQKSSQAPKLLFHYYDKDFNNEADTPDNFQSRRPNTSFCFLDIRSPGLGDTAMYLCATSSRGGISYEQYFGPGTRLTVT.

This chain links TRBV7-3 with TRBJ1-1; no firm D call. V was pared by 5 bases and J by 0 bases, with 13 bases between. The CDR3 spans 15 residues. Germline CDR1 is SGHTA and CDR2 is FQGTGA. The CDR3 region is CASSLKANMNTEAFF. Here the CDR3 DNA reads TGTGCCAGCAGCCTGAAAGCCAATATGAACACTGAAGCTTTCTTT. Looking up the rest from reference TRBV7-3 and TRBJ1-1 gives the full variable domain: GAGVSQTPSNKVTEKGKYVELRCDPISGHTALYWYRQSLGQGPEFLIYFQGTGAADDSGLPNDRFFAVRPEGSVSTLKIQRTERGDSAVYLCASSLKANMNTEAFFGQGTRLTVV.

The V call is TRBV5-1, the J call TRBJ1-4, with 7 bases aligning to TRBD1. Germline V gene data show CDR1 as SGHRS and CDR2 as YFSETQ. The CDR3 has 14 residues. Trimming at V came to 8 bases and at J to 0 bases, leaving 4 bases not matched to a gene. DNA of the CDR3: TGCGCCAGTAGACAGGGTGCAACTAATGAAAAACTGTTTTTT. It encodes CASRQGATNEKLFF.

This clonotype was seen many times. This chain links TRBV12-3 or TRBV12-4 with TRBJ2-7; TRBD2 agrees at 8 bases. The CDR3 has 15 amino acids. Germline trimming cut 6 bases from V and 0 bases from J; bases unmatched to any gene: 7. CDR3 loop: CASSPGTRDSYEQYF. The CDR3 DNA follows: TGTGCCAGCAGCCCTGGGACTAGGGACTCCTACGAGCAGTACTTC.